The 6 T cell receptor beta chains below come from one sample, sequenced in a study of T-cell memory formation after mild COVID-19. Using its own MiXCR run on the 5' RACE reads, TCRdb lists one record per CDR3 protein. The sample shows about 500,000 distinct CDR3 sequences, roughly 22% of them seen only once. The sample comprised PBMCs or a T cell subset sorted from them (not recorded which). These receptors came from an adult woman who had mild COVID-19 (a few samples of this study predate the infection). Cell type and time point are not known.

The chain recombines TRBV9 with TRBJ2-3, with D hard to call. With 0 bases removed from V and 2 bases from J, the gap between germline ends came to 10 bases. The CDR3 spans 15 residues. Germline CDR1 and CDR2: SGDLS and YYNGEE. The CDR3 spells CASSVEADYTDTQYF. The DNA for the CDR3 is TGTGCCAGCAGCGTAGAGGCAGATTACACAGATACGCAGTATTTT.

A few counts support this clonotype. CDR3 loop: CASTIRGGARNEQFF. CDR3 nucleotides: TGTGCCAGCACTATAAGAGGGGGGGCGAGGAATGAGCAGTTCTTC. V and J are TRBV6-6 and TRBJ2-1, with a possible D match to TRBD2 (7 bases). The V gene lost 7 bases and the J gene lost 7 bases, with 20 bases spanning the gap. Germline assignment: CDR1 MNHNY and CDR2 SVGAGI (reference sequence). This CDR3 has 15 amino acids.

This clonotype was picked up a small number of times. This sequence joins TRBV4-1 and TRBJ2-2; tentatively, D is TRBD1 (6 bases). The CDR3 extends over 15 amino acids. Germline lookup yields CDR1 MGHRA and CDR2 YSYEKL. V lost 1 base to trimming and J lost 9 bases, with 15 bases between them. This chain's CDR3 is CASSQGARGSWELFF. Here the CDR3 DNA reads TGCGCCAGCAGCCAAGGAGCTAGGGGGTCCTGGGAGCTGTTTTTT.

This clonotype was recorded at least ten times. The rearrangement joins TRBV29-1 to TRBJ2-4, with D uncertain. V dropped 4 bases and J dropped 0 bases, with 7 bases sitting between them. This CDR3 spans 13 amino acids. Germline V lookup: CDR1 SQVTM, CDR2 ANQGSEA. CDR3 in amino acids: CSVGVVAKNIQYF. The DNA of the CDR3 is TGCAGCGTTGGGGTTGTAGCCAAAAACATTCAGTACTTC.

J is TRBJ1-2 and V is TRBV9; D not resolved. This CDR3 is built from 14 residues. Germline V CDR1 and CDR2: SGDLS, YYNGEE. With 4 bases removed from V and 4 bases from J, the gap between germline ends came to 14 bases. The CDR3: CASSSKDGVYGYTF. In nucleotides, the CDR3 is TGTGCCAGCAGCTCGAAGGATGGGGTCTATGGCTACACCTTC.

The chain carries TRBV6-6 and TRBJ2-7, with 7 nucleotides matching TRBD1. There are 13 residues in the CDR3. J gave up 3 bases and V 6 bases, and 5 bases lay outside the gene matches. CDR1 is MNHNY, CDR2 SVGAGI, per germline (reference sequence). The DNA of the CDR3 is TGTGCCAGCAGCCCGACAGGGAACTACGAGCAGTACTTC. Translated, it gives CASSPTGNYEQYF.